A selection of T cell receptor beta chains follows, all from one sample in a study of blood T cell repertoires in COVID-19. This table comes from immunoSEQ multiplex PCR, and its TCRdb copy is limited to in-frame clones, with some not included. The sample contains some 240,000 clones, roughly 80% of which appear only once. Sequencing used peripheral blood. The receptors derive from a woman in her 70s with COVID-19, enrolled during active disease. Both conserved end residues are part of each CDR3. Each record gives: J gene, CDR3 length, clone size, V gene, D gene, CDR3 DNA, CDR3 protein. The D gene is left open where the match is weak. Clone size is shown for a subset of rows, as once, few, many or a class of expanded clone.

j_call: TRBJ1-1
cdr3_length: 15
clone_size: .
v_call: TRBV27
d_call: TRBD1
cdr3_nt: TGTGCCAGCAGTCTAACCCCACAGGGGACGTCTGAAGCTTTCTTT
cdr3_aa: CASSLTPQGTSEAFF

j_call: TRBJ2-7
cdr3_length: 17
clone_size: .
v_call: TRBV5-1
d_call: .
cdr3_nt: TGCGCCAGCAGCTCTCAGAGTGGCGGATTGAGCTCCTACGAGCAGTACTTC
cdr3_aa: CASSSQSGGLSSYEQYF

j_call: TRBJ1-4
cdr3_length: 14
clone_size: .
v_call: TRBV20-1
d_call: .
cdr3_nt: TGCAGTGCTAGTCGGGGTGCAACTAATGAAAAACTGTTTTTT
cdr3_aa: CSASRGATNEKLFF

j_call: TRBJ2-2
cdr3_length: 15
clone_size: .
v_call: TRBV28
d_call: TRBD2
cdr3_nt: TGTGCCAGCCGCCTAGCGGGAACGAACACCGGGGAGCTGTTTTTT
cdr3_aa: CASRLAGTNTGELFF

j_call: TRBJ1-5
cdr3_length: 15
clone_size: .
v_call: TRBV5-6
d_call: TRBD1
cdr3_nt: TGTGCCAGCAGCCCCGGGACAGGGGGCAATCAGCCCCAGCATTTT
cdr3_aa: CASSPGTGGNQPQHF

j_call: TRBJ2-1
cdr3_length: 15
clone_size: .
v_call: TRBV10-1
d_call: .
cdr3_nt: TGCGCCAGCAGCCAGCGGGTGAGCTCCTACAATGAGCAGTTCTTC
cdr3_aa: CASSQRVSSYNEQFF

j_call: TRBJ2-5
cdr3_length: 14
clone_size: .
v_call: TRBV5-1
d_call: TRBD1
cdr3_nt: TGCGCCAGCAGCAAAGAGGGGGCACGGGAGACCCAGTACTTC
cdr3_aa: CASSKEGARETQYF

j_call: TRBJ2-3
cdr3_length: 16
clone_size: .
v_call: TRBV28
d_call: .
cdr3_nt: TGTGCCAGCAGTTTAGGGCCTTCACCAGGCACAGATACGCAGTATTTT
cdr3_aa: CASSLGPSPGTDTQYF

j_call: TRBJ2-2
cdr3_length: 14
clone_size: .
v_call: TRBV6-2/TRBV6-3
d_call: .
cdr3_nt: TGTGCCAGCAGTTTCAGGGAAAGCACCGGGGAGCTGTTTTTT
cdr3_aa: CASSFRESTGELFF

j_call: TRBJ2-3
cdr3_length: 13
clone_size: .
v_call: TRBV5-6
d_call: TRBD1
cdr3_nt: TGTGCCAGCAGAGACAGGGGGAGGGATACGCAGTATTTT
cdr3_aa: CASRDRGRDTQYF

j_call: TRBJ1-6
cdr3_length: 13
clone_size: .
v_call: TRBV15
d_call: .
cdr3_nt: TGTGCCACCAGCAGGGTTGCAGTTTCACCCCTCCACTTT
cdr3_aa: CATSRVAVSPLHF

j_call: TRBJ1-5
cdr3_length: 15
clone_size: few
v_call: TRBV6-2/TRBV6-3
d_call: .
cdr3_nt: TGTGCCAGCAGCCGGAGGGACCTTGGCGATCAGCCCCAGCATTTT
cdr3_aa: CASSRRDLGDQPQHF

j_call: TRBJ1-2
cdr3_length: 15
clone_size: .
v_call: TRBV11-2
d_call: TRBD1
cdr3_nt: TGTGCCAGCAGACCCGACAGGGGGCAAAACTATGGCTACACCTTC
cdr3_aa: CASRPDRGQNYGYTF

j_call: TRBJ2-5
cdr3_length: 17
clone_size: .
v_call: TRBV5-1
d_call: TRBD2
cdr3_nt: TGCGCCAGCAGTAGTTTAGTAGCGGGAATTCCGCAAGAGACCCAGTACTTC
cdr3_aa: CASSSLVAGIPQETQYF

j_call: TRBJ1-4
cdr3_length: 15
clone_size: .
v_call: TRBV2
d_call: TRBD1
cdr3_nt: TGTGCCAGCGGCCCGTCCGGGACAGGGGCTGAAAAACTGTTTTTT
cdr3_aa: CASGPSGTGAEKLFF

j_call: TRBJ2-7
cdr3_length: 14
clone_size: .
v_call: TRBV2
d_call: .
cdr3_nt: TGTGCCAGCAGTGTCGAACTGCTAAACTACGAGCAGTACTTC
cdr3_aa: CASSVELLNYEQYF